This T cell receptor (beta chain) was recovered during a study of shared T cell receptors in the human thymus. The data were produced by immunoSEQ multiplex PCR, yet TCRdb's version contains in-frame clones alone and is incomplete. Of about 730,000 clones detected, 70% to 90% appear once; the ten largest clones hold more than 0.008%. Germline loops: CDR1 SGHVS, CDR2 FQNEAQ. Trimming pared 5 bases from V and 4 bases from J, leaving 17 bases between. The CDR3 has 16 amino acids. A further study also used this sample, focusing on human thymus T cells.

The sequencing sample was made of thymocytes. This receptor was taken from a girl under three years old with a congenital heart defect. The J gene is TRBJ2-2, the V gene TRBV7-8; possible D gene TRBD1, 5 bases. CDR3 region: CASSPERGRSTGELFF. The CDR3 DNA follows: TGTGCCAGCAGCCCAGAAAGGGGCCGTAGCACCGGGGAGCTGTTTTTT.